The next 22 T cell receptor beta chains were all read from a single sample in a study of CD8 T cells in Susac syndrome. Random hexamers were used to reverse transcribe an amount of about 0.45 to 1 ug RNA. TCRdb called the immunoSEQ multiplex PCR reads again in MiXCR, with one record for every CDR3 protein. The sample has about 210,000 distinct CDR3 sequences, around 96% seen once; the top ten hold 0.085% to 0.1%. Sequences were obtained from CD4+ T cells from PBMCs. The receptors stem from a human donor with multiple sclerosis.

V gene TRBV7-8 combines with J gene TRBJ2-6, with D hard to call. The CDR3 has 15 residues. Trimming shortened V by 3 bases and J by 4 bases, and 10 bases separated the two germline ends. Germline V gene lookup returns CDR1 SGHVS and CDR2 FQNEAQ. CDR3 in DNA: TGTGCCAGCAGCTTCGGACGGACCGGGGCCAACGTCCTGACTTTC. It is translated as CASSFGRTGANVLTF.

The chain uses TRBV3-1 and TRBJ2-4, with a tentative D call TRBD2 (5 bases). V gave up 3 bases and J gave up 7 bases, with 19 bases separating them. The CDR3 totals 16 residues. Germline lookup yields CDR1 LGHDT and CDR2 YNNKEL (reference sequence). The CDR3 loop reads CASSQVRGGNMNIQYF. DNA for the CDR3: TGTGCCAGCAGCCAGGTGCGTGGAGGTAATATGAACATTCAGTACTTC.

The rearrangement links TRBV5-4 to TRBJ1-2; D might be TRBD1 (5 bases). Germline V gene sequence: CDR1 SGHNT, CDR2 YYREEE (reference sequence). The germline V and J ends were trimmed by 3 bases and 7 bases, with 16 bases remaining between them. This CDR3 has 14 residues. CDR3 DNA: TGTGCCAGCAGCTCCAAGGACACCATCCGTGGCTACACCTTC. Translating it yields CASSSKDTIRGYTF. The variable domain in full, completed from reference TRBV5-4 and TRBJ1-2, reads ETGVTQSPTHLIKTRGQQVTLRCSSQSGHNTVSWYQQALGQGPQFIFQYYREEENGRGNFPPRFSGLQFPNYSSELNVNALELDDSALYLCASSSKDTIRGYTFGSGTRLTVV.

The chain employs TRBV18 and TRBJ2-7, with a possible D match to TRBD2 (7 bases). Germline V gene lookup returns CDR1 KGHSH and CDR2 LQKENI. The CDR3 consists of 15 residues. V was cut by 2 bases and J by 7 bases, with 18 bases left in between. The CDR3 sequence: CASSPVGGLDYEQYF. The CDR3 coding sequence is TGTGCCAGCTCACCAGTGGGGGGGCTTGATTATGAGCAGTACTTC.

This clonotype appeared a single time. A junction end diverges from the germline sequence, so it may reflect a read error. The rearrangement uses TRBV10-3 and TRBJ2-1, with 14 positions matching TRBD2. The CDR3 length is 14 residues. Germline loops: CDR1 ENHRY, CDR2 SYGVKD. DNA for the CDR3: TGTGCCATCAGTCCGGGACTAGCGGGAGTTATGCGCATCTTC. Translation gives CAISPGLAGVMRIF.

V is TRBV27 and J is TRBJ2-7; TRBD2 agrees at 7 bases. The V gene end was trimmed by 6 bases and the J gene end by 2 bases; junction bases not matched to a gene: 10. CDR1 and CDR2 from the germline V gene are MNHEY and SMNVEV (reference sequence). CDR3 size: 15 residues. DNA of the CDR3: TGTGCCAGCAGACCCCGGGGAGGGGAGCCCTACGAGCAGTACTTC. This translates into CASRPRGGEPYEQYF.

The genes are TRBV29-1 and TRBJ1-4; no definite D call. The CDR3 spans 13 residues. Trimming took off 5 bases at V and 5 bases at J, with 12 bases between the two ends. Germline values: CDR1 SQVTM, CDR2 ANQGSEA. CDR3 region: CSVFGSANEKLFF. The DNA for the CDR3 is TGCAGCGTTTTTGGGTCCGCCAATGAAAAACTGTTTTTT.

The gene calls are TRBV6-2 or TRBV6-3 and TRBJ1-2; D is unclear. The length of the CDR3 is 17 residues. Germline CDR1 reads MNHEY; CDR2 reads SVGEGT. The ends were cut back, 5 bases at V and 3 bases at J, with 22 bases in the middle. The CDR3 protein is CASSDGSPDLPYYGYTF. The CDR3 DNA reads TGTGCCAGCAGTGACGGGTCTCCGGATTTGCCATACTATGGCTACACCTTC.

V usage is TRBV3-1 and J usage is TRBJ2-1; 7 nucleotides agree with TRBD2. V lost 4 bases to trimming and J lost 1 base; unmatched junction nucleotides: 7. Germline V gene sequence: CDR1 LGHDT, CDR2 YNNKEL (reference sequence). This CDR3 spans 16 amino acids. The CDR3 here is CASSRPSGGSYNEQFF. Here the CDR3 DNA reads TGTGCCAGCAGCCGTCCTAGCGGTGGGTCCTACAATGAGCAGTTCTTC.

V is TRBV4-2 and J is TRBJ1-5; perhaps TRBD1 as D (5 bases). The length of the CDR3 is 15 residues. CDR1 and CDR2 (germline): LGHNA, YNFKEQ. Trimming took 1 base from V and 1 from J, leaving 8 bases between them. CDR3 protein: CASSQVQESNQPQHF. CDR3 in DNA: TGTGCCAGCAGCCAAGTACAGGAGAGCAATCAGCCCCAGCATTTT.

This chain uses TRBV12-3 or TRBV12-4 with TRBJ2-2; D possibly corresponds to TRBD2 (6 bases). The CDR3 is 15 residues long. The germline V and J ends were trimmed by 6 bases and 1 base, with 12 bases remaining between them. CDR3: CASRARRGNTGELFF. CDR3 in DNA: TGTGCCAGCAGGGCCCGGCGGGGGAACACCGGGGAGCTGTTTTTT.

This chain connects TRBV12-3 or TRBV12-4 to TRBJ1-2; D is uncertain. The CDR3 sequence is 13 residues long. The V and J ends lost 6 bases and 8 bases respectively, with 16 bases between them. CDR3 in amino acids: CASSLGQNRGYTF. DNA for the CDR3: TGTGCCAGCAGCCTTGGGCAAAATCGGGGCTACACCTTC.

The chain carries TRBV28 and TRBJ2-3, with D unresolved. The V end lost 2 bases, the J end lost 2 bases, and 11 bases lay between the germline ends. The germline V gene has CDR1 MDHEN and CDR2 SYDVKM. CDR3 size: 15 residues. CDR3 loop: CASSLGGAITDTQYF. CDR3 nucleotides: TGTGCCAGCAGTTTAGGCGGAGCTATCACAGATACGCAGTATTTT.

V gene TRBV30 combines with J gene TRBJ1-5, with TRBD1 matching 9 bases. Trimming removed 5 bases from V and 4 bases from J; junction bases left unmatched: 0. This CDR3 has 12 residues. Germline CDR1 reads GTSNPN; CDR2 reads SVGIG (reference sequence). CDR3 coding DNA: TGTGCCTGGGACAGGGGGAATCAGCCCCAGCATTTT. The encoded protein is CAWDRGNQPQHF.

The V and J genes are TRBV20-1 and TRBJ2-3, with 10 bases that match TRBD2. The CDR3 runs 15 residues. V lost 0 bases, J lost 6 bases, and 6 bases stayed unmatched. Germline CDR1 and CDR2: DFQATT and SNEGSKA (reference sequence). The CDR3 sequence: CSARDLSGGWDTQYF. CDR3 nucleotides: TGCAGTGCTAGAGATCTTAGCGGGGGGTGGGATACGCAGTATTTT.

This chain uses TRBV11-3 with TRBJ1-2; a weak D match, TRBD1 (6 bases). With 4 bases removed from V and 5 bases from J, the gap between germline ends came to 14 bases. This CDR3 comprises 14 residues. In germline, CDR1 is SGHNT, CDR2 YENEEA. CDR3 sequence: CASSYDRFRYGYTF. The CDR3 nucleotides are TGTGCCAGCAGCTATGACAGGTTTCGGTATGGCTACACCTTC. Full variable domain (remainder filled in from reference TRBV11-3 and TRBJ1-2): EAGVVQSPRYKIIEKKQPVAFWCNPISGHNTLYWYLQNLGQGPELLIRYENEEAVDDSQLPKDRFSAERLKGVDSTLKIQPAELGDSAVYLCASSYDRFRYGYTFGSGTRLTVV.

This chain uses TRBV2 with TRBJ1-2; TRBD1 agrees at 12 bases. Trimming cost V 4 bases and J 8 bases; bases outside gene matches: 5. Germline CDR1 SNHLY, CDR2 FYNNEI. The CDR3 is 14 amino acids. CDR3 residues: CASSGRDRGQGYTF. The CDR3 DNA follows: TGTGCCAGCAGTGGACGGGACAGGGGGCAGGGCTACACCTTC.

This sequence joins TRBV5-6 and TRBJ2-2, with TRBD2 identical over 11 bases. V dropped 6 bases and J dropped 7; count of bases not matched to a gene: 5. This CDR3 has 14 residues. Germline CDR1 is SGHDT and CDR2 is YYEEEE. CDR3 loop: CASTPSGGFGELFF. The DNA for the CDR3 is TGTGCCAGCACCCCTAGCGGGGGGTTCGGGGAGCTGTTTTTT.

Remarks on this clonotype: As the CDR3 is not closed by the conserved phenylalanine or tryptophan, this likely results from a read error. V gene TRBV30 combines with J gene TRBJ2-7; 7 bases match TRBD2. Germline CDR1 is GTSNPN and CDR2 is SVGIG (reference sequence). The CDR3 sequence is 13 residues long. DNA of the CDR3: TGCGCCTGGAGCGCTAGCGGAACCTACGAGCAGTACCTC. This encodes CAWSASGTYEQYL.

The rearrangement uses TRBV3-1 and TRBJ2-7; TRBD2 matches at 13 bases. There are 17 residues in the CDR3. Germline V gives CDR1 LGHDT, CDR2 YNNKEL (reference sequence). Unmatched junction bases numbered 5, after V lost 0 bases and J lost 3 bases. CDR3 nucleotide sequence: TGTGCCAGCAGCCAAGATGTACTAGCGGGAGGGCTCTACGAGCAGTACTTC. It encodes CASSQDVLAGGLYEQYF.

The table lists this clonotype with a few counts. The chain links TRBV27 to TRBJ2-7, with 7 bases that match TRBD1. Germline assignment: CDR1 MNHEY and CDR2 SMNVEV (reference sequence). The ends lost 5 bases at V and 3 bases at J; junction bases unmatched: 4. The CDR3 has 13 amino acids. CDR3 sequence: CASSPGTVYEQYF. CDR3 DNA sequence: TGTGCCAGCAGTCCAGGGACAGTCTACGAGCAGTACTTC.

This chain connects TRBV28 to TRBJ2-1; the D gene is possibly TRBD2 (6 bases). Trimming removed 5 bases from V and 3 bases from J, with 17 bases in between. Germline V gene sequence: CDR1 MDHEN, CDR2 SYDVKM. This CDR3 is built from 16 residues. In nucleotides, the CDR3 is TGTGCCAGCAGTAAAATAACCGGGAGACTCTACAATGAGCAGTTCTTC. Its translation: CASSKITGRLYNEQFF.